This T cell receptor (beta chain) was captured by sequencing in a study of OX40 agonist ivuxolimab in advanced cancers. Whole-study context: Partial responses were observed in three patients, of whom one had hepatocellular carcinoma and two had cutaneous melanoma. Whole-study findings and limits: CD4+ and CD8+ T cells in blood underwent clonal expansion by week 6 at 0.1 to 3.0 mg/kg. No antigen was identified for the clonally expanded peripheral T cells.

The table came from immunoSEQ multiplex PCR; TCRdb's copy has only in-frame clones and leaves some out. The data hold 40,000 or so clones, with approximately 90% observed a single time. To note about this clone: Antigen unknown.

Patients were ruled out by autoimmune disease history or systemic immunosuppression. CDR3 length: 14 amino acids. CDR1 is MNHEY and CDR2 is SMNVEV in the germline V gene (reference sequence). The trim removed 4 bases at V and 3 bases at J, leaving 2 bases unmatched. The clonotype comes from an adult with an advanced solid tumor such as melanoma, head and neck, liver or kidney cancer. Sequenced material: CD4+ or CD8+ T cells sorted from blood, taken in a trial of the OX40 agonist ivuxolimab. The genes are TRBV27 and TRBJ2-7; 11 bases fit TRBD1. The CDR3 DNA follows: TGTGCCAGCAGTTCCGGGACAGGGGGCTACGAGCAGTACTTC. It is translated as CASSSGTGGYEQYF.